These 24 T cell receptor beta chains share one sample of origin, sequenced in a study of beta chain features in type 1 diabetes. The study, taken as a whole, reports: All four CD4+ subsets of Type 1 diabetes patients contained TCRB CDR3s that were moderately but significantly shorter.

The investigators reverse transcribed all of the isolated RNA, so they sequenced expressed TCRB transcripts. Sequencing was performed with immunoSEQ multiplex PCR; in TCRdb, only in-frame clones are kept and a portion is missing. The table includes 640,000 or so clones, 11% to 15% detected once. These TCRs are of unknown antigen specificity. What was sequenced was naive CD4+ T cells from blood. The receptors stem from a man younger than 30 with type 1 diabetes.

This chain joins TRBV4-3 and TRBJ2-3; 7 positions match TRBD1. Germline loops: CDR1 LGHNA, CDR2 YSLEER. The CDR3 has 16 amino acids. Losses at the gene ends were 2 bases for V and 0 bases for J; bases not matched to a gene: 5. The CDR3 sequence: CASSQLGQTSTDTQYF. The DNA of the CDR3 is TGCGCCAGCAGCCAACTGGGACAGACGAGCACAGATACGCAGTATTTT.

This clone was recorded a few times. V gene TRBV4-3 combines with J gene TRBJ2-6; possibly TRBD1 for D (5 bases). CDR3 length: 16 amino acids. The germline gives CDR1 LGHNA, CDR2 YSLEER. V dropped 2 bases and J dropped 4 bases, with 12 bases sitting between them. In nucleotides, the CDR3 is TGCGCCAGCAGCCAAAATGGGGCCCTGGGGGCCAACGTCCTGACTTTC. As protein: CASSQNGALGANVLTF.

This clone was detected a few times. The chain couples TRBV14 to TRBJ2-1; 11 nucleotides align to TRBD2. V shed 6 bases, J shed 2 bases, and the junction held 0 bases outside the gene matches. The CDR3 has 14 residues. Germline CDR1 SGHDN, CDR2 FVKESK. The CDR3 DNA follows: TGTGCCAGCAGACTAGCGGGAGCCTACAATGAGCAGTTCTTC. Amino acids: CASRLAGAYNEQFF. The full variable domain, its missing parts supplied by reference TRBV14 and TRBJ2-1, is EAGVTQFPSHSVIEKGQTVTLRCDPISGHDNLYWYRRVMGKEIKFLLHFVKESKQDESGMPNNRFLAERTGGTYSTLKVQPAELEDSGVYFCASRLAGAYNEQFFGPGTRLTVL.

This clone was counted a few times. J is TRBJ2-1 and V is TRBV9; D call uncertain. Trimming left V 0 bases short and J 0 bases short, with 7 bases between. In germline, CDR1 is SGDLS, CDR2 YYNGEE. CDR3 length: 15 residues. The CDR3 DNA reads TGTGCCAGCAGCGTAGGGATTAGCTCCTACAATGAGCAGTTCTTC. Translating it yields CASSVGISSYNEQFF.

This clone occurred a few times. The V call is TRBV29-1, the J call TRBJ2-7; D tentatively reads TRBD1 or TRBD2 (6 bases each). The V and J ends lost 6 bases and 5 bases respectively, with 17 bases between them. CDR3 length: 13 residues. Germline lookup yields CDR1 SQVTM and CDR2 ANQGSEA. The CDR3 loop reads CSVSGQGRNEQYF. CDR3 DNA: TGCAGCGTATCCGGGCAGGGGAGGAACGAGCAGTACTTC.

This clone was counted only a few times. This chain links TRBV30 with TRBJ1-4; D not certain. CDR3 length: 14 amino acids. The V and J ends lost 0 bases and 5 bases respectively, with 10 bases between them. Per germline, CDR1 GTSNPN and CDR2 SVGIG (reference sequence). CDR3 loop: CAWSVHTGNEKLFF. The CDR3 nucleotides read TGTGCCTGGAGTGTACACACGGGGAATGAAAAACTGTTTTTT.

To note about this clone: The same CDR3 also results from other DNA sequences found in this sample. The chain has TRBV28 and TRBJ2-1; weak D call: TRBD1 (5 bases). The CDR3 loop spans 13 amino acids. Germline V gives CDR1 MDHEN, CDR2 SYDVKM. The V gene lost 6 bases and the J gene lost 3 bases, with 9 bases spanning the gap. In nucleotides, the CDR3 is TGTGCCAGCAGCCTCGACAGCTACAATGAGCAGTTCTTC. This sequence encodes CASSLDSYNEQFF.

The rearrangement joins TRBV5-6 to TRBJ2-1, with D possibly being TRBD1 or TRBD2 (6 bases each). The length of the CDR3 is 16 residues. Germline-derived CDR1 and CDR2 are SGHDT and YYEEEE. V lost 4 bases, J lost 1 base, and 15 bases lay in between. In nucleotides, the CDR3 is TGTGCCAGCAGCCCGCGGGACACCTTATCCTACAATGAGCAGTTCTTC. As protein: CASSPRDTLSYNEQFF.

J is TRBJ1-1 and V is TRBV18; D not certain. CDR1 KGHSH and CDR2 LQKENI come from the germline V gene. The CDR3 is made up of 15 amino acids. The V and J ends lost 0 bases and 0 bases respectively, with 8 bases between them. The CDR3 DNA sequence: TGTGCCAGCTCACCACCTATAGTCATGAACACTGAAGCTTTCTTT. It translates to CASSPPIVMNTEAFF.

Only a few counts were recorded for this clone. The chain employs TRBV14 and TRBJ2-5; tentative D call: TRBD2 (6 bases). Trimming took 3 bases from V and 4 from J, leaving 12 bases between them. Germline CDR1 reads SGHDN; CDR2 reads FVKESK. This CDR3 is built from 14 residues. The CDR3 region has the DNA TGTGCCAGCAGCCATCCTCTTAGCGGAGAGACCCAGTACTTC. Translated, it gives CASSHPLSGETQYF.

The chain combines TRBV15 with TRBJ1-4; D perhaps matches TRBD1 (5 bases). Trimming pared 9 bases from V and 5 bases from J, leaving 10 bases between. In germline, CDR1 is LNHNV, CDR2 YYDKDF (reference sequence). The CDR3 contains 12 residues. The CDR3 sequence is CATGRSNEKLFF. The DNA of the CDR3 is TGTGCCACGGGACGGTCAAATGAAAAACTGTTTTTT. Full variable domain (missing parts from reference TRBV15 and TRBJ1-4): DAMVIQNPRYQVTQFGKPVTLSCSQTLNHNVMYWYQQKSSQAPKLLFHYYDKDFNNEADTPDNFQSRRPNTSFCFLDIRSPGLGDTAMYLCATGRSNEKLFFGSGTQLSVL.

The rearrangement links TRBV30 to TRBJ2-1; TRBD1 might be the D (7 bases). The V end was cut by 2 bases, the J end by 2 bases, with 13 bases between. CDR1 GTSNPN and CDR2 SVGIG come from the germline V gene (reference sequence). This CDR3 is 15 amino acids long. CDR3 bases: TGTGCCTGGAGTAGGAGGGGGCGGACCTACAATGAGCAGTTCTTC. Translation gives CAWSRRGRTYNEQFF.

This clone has more than one count but fewer than ten. The rearrangement joins TRBV30 to TRBJ2-7; 15 bases are a match to TRBD2. The germline gives CDR1 GTSNPN, CDR2 SVGIG (reference sequence). This CDR3 comprises 15 residues. The V gene end was trimmed by 1 base and the J gene end by 7 bases; junction bases not matched to a gene: 5. The DNA for the CDR3 is TGTGCCTGGAGTGCGGGACTAGCGGGAGGAGAGGAGCAGTACTTC. Protein: CAWSAGLAGGEEQYF.

CDR3 protein: CAWSAASRGGFNEQFF. CDR3 coding DNA: TGTGCCTGGAGTGCCGCTAGCCGGGGGGGCTTCAATGAGCAGTTCTTC. The V and J genes are TRBV30 and TRBJ2-1; 8 bases fit TRBD2. After removal of 1 base from V and 6 bases from J, the junction contained 11 bases not matched to a gene. Germline CDR1 reads GTSNPN; CDR2 reads SVGIG (reference sequence). CDR3 size: 16 residues.

This clone was observed a few times. The chain uses TRBV10-3 and TRBJ2-5; D is perhaps TRBD2 (5 bases). CDR3 length equals 12 residues. V lost 8 bases to trimming and J lost 2 bases, with 9 bases between them. CDR1 is ENHRY, CDR2 SYGVKD, per germline. The CDR3 bases are TGTGCCATCGGGGAGAATCAAGAGACCCAGTACTTC. It is translated as CAIGENQETQYF.

The table lists this clone with a few counts. The rearrangement uses TRBV20-1 and TRBJ2-7, with D maybe TRBD2 (5 bases). The CDR3 runs 11 residues. Trimming pared 6 bases from V and 4 bases from J, leaving 10 bases between. Germline V gene data show CDR1 as DFQATT and CDR2 as SNEGSKA (reference sequence). CDR3 sequence reads: CSAPDFYEQYF. The DNA for the CDR3 is TGCAGTGCCCCGGACTTTTACGAGCAGTACTTC.

In DNA, the CDR3 is TGTGCCAGCAGTCCCTCACTAGCGGGGGGTTTCACAGATACGCAGTATTTT. It is translated as CASSPSLAGGFTDTQYF. The V gene is TRBV27, the J gene TRBJ2-3; TRBD2 agrees at 12 bases. The germline gives CDR1 MNHEY, CDR2 SMNVEV (reference sequence). The trim removed 5 bases at V and 2 bases at J, leaving 8 bases unmatched. The CDR3 is 17 residues long.

The chain recombines TRBV18 with TRBJ2-1; D might be TRBD2 (6 bases). The CDR3 has 16 residues. CDR1 and CDR2 from the germline V gene are KGHSH and LQKENI. V gave up 3 bases and J gave up 7 bases, with 19 bases separating them. This CDR3 is CASSPPGTGLGNEQFF. In DNA, the CDR3 is TGTGCCAGCTCACCGCCTGGGACTGGATTAGGTAATGAGCAGTTCTTC.

This chain joins TRBV4-2 and TRBJ1-2; a possible D gene is TRBD1 (5 bases). V gave up 4 bases and J gave up 4 bases, with 7 bases separating them. The CDR3 loop spans 12 amino acids. Germline-derived CDR1 and CDR2 are LGHNA and YNFKEQ. CDR3 region: CASSPGGYGYTF. Here the CDR3 DNA reads TGTGCCAGCAGCCCTGGGGGCTATGGCTACACCTTC.

The chain couples TRBV5-4 to TRBJ1-1; D not certain. Germline values: CDR1 SGHNT, CDR2 YYREEE (reference sequence). The CDR3 has 13 amino acids. The V gene lost 2 bases and the J gene lost 3 bases, with 8 bases spanning the gap. CDR3: CASSLKGDTEAFF. The CDR3 region has the DNA TGTGCCAGCAGCTTAAAGGGCGACACTGAAGCTTTCTTT.

The V call is TRBV9, the J call TRBJ2-5; no definite D call. This CDR3 is built from 14 residues. Trimming pared 0 bases from V and 3 bases from J, leaving 9 bases between. CDR1 and CDR2 from the germline V gene are SGDLS and YYNGEE. The DNA for the CDR3 is TGTGCCAGCAGCGTAGTACTGGCAGAAGAGACCCAGTACTTC. Its translation: CASSVVLAEETQYF.

The chain uses TRBV7-9 and TRBJ2-1; D unresolved. Germline V gene data show CDR1 as SEHNR and CDR2 as FQNEAQ (reference sequence). V was cut by 1 base and J by 6 bases, with 10 bases left in between. CDR3 length: 14 residues. The CDR3 loop is CASSLVSLVNEQFF. The CDR3 bases are TGTGCCAGCAGCTTAGTCTCCCTAGTCAATGAGCAGTTCTTC.

This chain connects TRBV11-2 to TRBJ2-3; D not resolved. V lost 7 bases and J lost 11, with 16 bases in between. CDR3 size: 12 residues. Per the germline V gene, CDR1 is SGHAT and CDR2 is FQNNGV. CDR3 residues: CASTPHSTWQYF. CDR3 DNA sequence: TGTGCCAGCACCCCTCACTCGACCTGGCAGTATTTT.

This clone has only a few counts. The chain recombines TRBV7-3 with TRBJ2-3; 11 bases are shared with TRBD2. The V gene's germline CDR1 is SGHTA and CDR2 FQGTGA. Germline trimming cut 3 bases from V and 3 bases from J; bases unmatched to any gene: 14. CDR3 length: 19 amino acids. CDR3: CASSFLAGGPLRRTDTQYF. CDR3 bases: TGTGCCAGCAGCTTTCTAGCGGGGGGACCTCTTAGAAGGACAGATACGCAGTATTTT.